This T cell receptor (beta chain) was sequenced during a study of monozygotic twins with inflammatory bowel disease. CDR1 SGHVS and CDR2 FQNEAQ come from the germline V gene. The CDR3 extends over 15 amino acids. TCRdb reworked the 5' RACE reads into one entry per CDR3 protein, no DNA. Its listing shows approximately 400,000 distinct CDR3 sequences. The sample taken for sequencing was blood. The chain links TRBV7-8 to TRBJ2-3; checking the TCRdb D call of TRBD1 is not possible without DNA. This TCR was recovered from a human donor with ulcerative colitis or Crohn's disease, or a healthy co-twin of an affected twin (not recorded which). The CDR3 region is CASSPQGGRTDTQYF.